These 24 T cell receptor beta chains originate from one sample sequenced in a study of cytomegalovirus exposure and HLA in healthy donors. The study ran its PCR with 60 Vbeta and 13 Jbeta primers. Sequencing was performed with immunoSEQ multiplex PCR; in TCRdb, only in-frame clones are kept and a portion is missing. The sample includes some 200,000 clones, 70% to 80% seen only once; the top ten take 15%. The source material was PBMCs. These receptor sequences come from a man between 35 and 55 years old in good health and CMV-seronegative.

CDR3 nucleotide sequence: TGTGCCAGCAGCTTAGAGAGACAGGGGGCGGTTGGCTACACCTTC. It codes for CASSLERQGAVGYTF. The chain is built from TRBV7-8 and TRBJ1-2; 10 positions agree with TRBD1. Germline V lookup: CDR1 SGHVS, CDR2 FQNEAQ. The CDR3 covers 15 residues. Trimming took 1 base from V and 7 from J; bases not matched to a gene: 6.

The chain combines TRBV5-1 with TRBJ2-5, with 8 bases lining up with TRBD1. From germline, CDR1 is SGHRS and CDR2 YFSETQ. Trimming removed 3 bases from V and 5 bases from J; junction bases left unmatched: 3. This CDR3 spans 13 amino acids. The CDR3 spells CASSSGQEETQYF. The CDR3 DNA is TGCGCCAGCAGCTCGGGACAGGAGGAGACCCAGTACTTC.

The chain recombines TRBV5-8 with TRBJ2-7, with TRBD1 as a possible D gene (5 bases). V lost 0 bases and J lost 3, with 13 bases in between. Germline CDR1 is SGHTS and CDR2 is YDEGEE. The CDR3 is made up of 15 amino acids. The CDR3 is CASSLETEKGYEQYF. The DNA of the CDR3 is TGTGCCAGCAGCTTGGAGACAGAAAAGGGCTACGAGCAGTACTTC.

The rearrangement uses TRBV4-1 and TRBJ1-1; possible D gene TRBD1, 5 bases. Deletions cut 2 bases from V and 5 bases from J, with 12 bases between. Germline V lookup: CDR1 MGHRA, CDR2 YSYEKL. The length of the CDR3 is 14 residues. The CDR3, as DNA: TGCGCCAGCAGCCAATACTCAGGGCTAACTGAAGCTTTCTTT. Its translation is CASSQYSGLTEAFF.

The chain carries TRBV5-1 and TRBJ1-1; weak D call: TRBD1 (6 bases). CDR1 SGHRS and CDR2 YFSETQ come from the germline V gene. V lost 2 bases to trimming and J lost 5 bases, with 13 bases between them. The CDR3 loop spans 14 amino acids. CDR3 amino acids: CASSFTLQGTEAFF. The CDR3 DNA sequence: TGCGCCAGCAGCTTCACCCTACAGGGAACTGAAGCTTTCTTT.

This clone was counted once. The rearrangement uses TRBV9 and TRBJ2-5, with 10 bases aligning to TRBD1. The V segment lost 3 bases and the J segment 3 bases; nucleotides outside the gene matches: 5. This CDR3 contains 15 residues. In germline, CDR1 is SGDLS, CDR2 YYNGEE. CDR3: CASSASGTGEETQYF. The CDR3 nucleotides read TGTGCCAGCAGCGCTTCCGGGACAGGGGAAGAGACCCAGTACTTC.

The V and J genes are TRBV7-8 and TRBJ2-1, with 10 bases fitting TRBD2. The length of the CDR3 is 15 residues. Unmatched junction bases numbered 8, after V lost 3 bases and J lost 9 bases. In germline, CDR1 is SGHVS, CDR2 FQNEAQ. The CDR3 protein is CASSFRALAGSEQFF. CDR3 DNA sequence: TGTGCCAGCAGCTTTCGGGCACTAGCGGGAAGTGAGCAGTTCTTC.

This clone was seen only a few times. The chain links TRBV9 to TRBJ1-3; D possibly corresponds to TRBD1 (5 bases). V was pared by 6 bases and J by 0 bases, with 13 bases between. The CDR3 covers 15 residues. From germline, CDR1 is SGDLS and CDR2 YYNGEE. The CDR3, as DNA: TGTGCCAGCACGAGGGGAGGGACCTCTGGAAACACCATATATTTT. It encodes CASTRGGTSGNTIYF.

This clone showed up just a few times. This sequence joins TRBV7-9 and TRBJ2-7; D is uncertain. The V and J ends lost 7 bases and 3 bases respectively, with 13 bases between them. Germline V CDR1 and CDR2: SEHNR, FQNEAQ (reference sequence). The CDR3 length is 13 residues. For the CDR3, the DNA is TGTGCCAGCACCCCGAGTAAGAGCTACGAGCAGTACTTC. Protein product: CASTPSKSYEQYF.

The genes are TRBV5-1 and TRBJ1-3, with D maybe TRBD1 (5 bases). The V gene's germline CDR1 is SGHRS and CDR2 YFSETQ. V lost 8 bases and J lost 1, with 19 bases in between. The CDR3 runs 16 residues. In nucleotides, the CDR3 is TGCGCCAGTCACTGGGGCAGTACAACTTCTGGAAACACCATATATTTT. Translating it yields CASHWGSTTSGNTIYF.

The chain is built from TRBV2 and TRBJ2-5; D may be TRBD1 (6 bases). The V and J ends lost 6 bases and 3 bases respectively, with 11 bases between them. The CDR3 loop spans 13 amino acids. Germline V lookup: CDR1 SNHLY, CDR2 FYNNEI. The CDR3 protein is CASRTQGKETQYF. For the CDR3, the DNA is TGTGCCAGCAGGACACAGGGAAAAGAGACCCAGTACTTC.

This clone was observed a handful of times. The DNA for the CDR3 is TGTGCCAGCACAGGGGAGACGAACACCGGGGAGCTGTTTTTT. It encodes CASTGETNTGELFF. The V call is TRBV6-1, the J call TRBJ2-2, with a weak D call TRBD1 (6 bases). With 7 bases removed from V and 0 bases from J, the gap between germline ends came to 9 bases. The CDR3 length is 14 residues. Germline CDR1 and CDR2: MNHNS and SASEGT.

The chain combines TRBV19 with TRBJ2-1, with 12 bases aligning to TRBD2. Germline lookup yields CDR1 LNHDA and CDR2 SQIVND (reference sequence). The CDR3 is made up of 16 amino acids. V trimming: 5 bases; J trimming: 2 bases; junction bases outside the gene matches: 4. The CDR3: CASSRTSGNTYNEQFF. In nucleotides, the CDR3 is TGTGCCAGTAGTCGGACTAGCGGGAACACCTACAATGAGCAGTTCTTC.

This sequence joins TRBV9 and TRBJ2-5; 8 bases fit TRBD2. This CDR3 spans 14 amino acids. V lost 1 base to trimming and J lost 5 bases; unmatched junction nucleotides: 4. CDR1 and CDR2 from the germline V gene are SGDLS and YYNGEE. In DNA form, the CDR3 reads TGTGCCAGCAGCGTATTCGGGGGGGTGGAGACCCAGTACTTC. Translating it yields CASSVFGGVETQYF.

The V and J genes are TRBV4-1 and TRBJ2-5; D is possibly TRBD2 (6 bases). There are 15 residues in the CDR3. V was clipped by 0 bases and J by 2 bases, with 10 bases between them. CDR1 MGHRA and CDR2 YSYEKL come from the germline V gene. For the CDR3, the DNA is TGCGCCAGCAGCCAAGAGGGGGGATTACAAGAGACCCAGTACTTC. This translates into CASSQEGGLQETQYF.

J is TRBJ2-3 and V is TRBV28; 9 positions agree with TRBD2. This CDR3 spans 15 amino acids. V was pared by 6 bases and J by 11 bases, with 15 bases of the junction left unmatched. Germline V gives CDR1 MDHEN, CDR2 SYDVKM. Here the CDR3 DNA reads TGTGCCAGCAGCGCAGCGGGAGGAGGGGACTACCAGCAGTATTTT. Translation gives CASSAAGGGDYQQYF. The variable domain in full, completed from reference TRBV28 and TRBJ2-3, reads DVKVTQSSRYLVKRTGEKVFLECVQDMDHENMFWYRQDPGLGLRLIYFSYDVKMKEKGDIPEGYSVSREKKERFSLILESASTNQTSMYLCASSAAGGGDYQQYFGPGTRLTVL.

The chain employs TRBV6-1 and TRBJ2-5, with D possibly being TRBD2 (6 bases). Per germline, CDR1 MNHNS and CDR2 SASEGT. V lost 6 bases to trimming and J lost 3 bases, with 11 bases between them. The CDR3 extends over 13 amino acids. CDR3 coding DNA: TGTGCCAGCAGCGGGACTCCCAAAGAGACCCAGTACTTC. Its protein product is CASSGTPKETQYF.

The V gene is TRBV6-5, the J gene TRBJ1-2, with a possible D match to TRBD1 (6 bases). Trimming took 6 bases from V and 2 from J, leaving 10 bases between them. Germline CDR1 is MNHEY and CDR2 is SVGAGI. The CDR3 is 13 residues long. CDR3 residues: CASRLTGNYGYTF. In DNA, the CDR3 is TGTGCCAGCAGACTGACAGGCAACTATGGCTACACCTTC.

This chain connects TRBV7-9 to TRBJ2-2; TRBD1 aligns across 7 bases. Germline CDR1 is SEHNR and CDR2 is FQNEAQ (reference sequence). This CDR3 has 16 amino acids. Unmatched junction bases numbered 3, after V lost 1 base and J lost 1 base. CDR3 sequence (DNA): TGTGCCAGCAGCTTAGTCGGGACAGAGAACACCGGGGAGCTGTTTTTT. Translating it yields CASSLVGTENTGELFF. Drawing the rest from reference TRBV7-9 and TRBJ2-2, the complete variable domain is DTGVSQNPRHKITKRGQNVTFRCDPISEHNRLYWYRQTLGQGPEFLTYFQNEAQLEKSRLLSDRFSAERPKGSFSTLEIQRTEQGDSAMYLCASSLVGTENTGELFFGEGSRLTVL.

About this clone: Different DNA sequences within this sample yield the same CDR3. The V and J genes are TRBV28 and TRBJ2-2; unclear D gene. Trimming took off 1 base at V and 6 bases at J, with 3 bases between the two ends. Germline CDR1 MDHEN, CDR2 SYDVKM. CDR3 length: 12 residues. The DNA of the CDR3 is TGTGCCAGCAGTTTATTATCCGGGGAGCTGTTTTTT. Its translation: CASSLLSGELFF.

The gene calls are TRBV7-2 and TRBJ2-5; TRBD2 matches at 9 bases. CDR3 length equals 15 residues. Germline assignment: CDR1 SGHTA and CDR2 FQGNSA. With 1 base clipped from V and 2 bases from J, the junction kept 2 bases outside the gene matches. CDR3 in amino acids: CASSLGRGGQETQYF. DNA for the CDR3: TGTGCCAGCAGCTTAGGGCGGGGGGGACAAGAGACCCAGTACTTC.

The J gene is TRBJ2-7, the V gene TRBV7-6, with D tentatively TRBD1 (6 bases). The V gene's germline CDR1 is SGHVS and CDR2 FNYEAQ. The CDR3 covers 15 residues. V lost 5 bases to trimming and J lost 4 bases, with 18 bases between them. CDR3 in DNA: TGTGCCAGCAGCCCACTGGGGGCAAGGTCATACGAGCAGTACTTC. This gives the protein CASSPLGARSYEQYF.

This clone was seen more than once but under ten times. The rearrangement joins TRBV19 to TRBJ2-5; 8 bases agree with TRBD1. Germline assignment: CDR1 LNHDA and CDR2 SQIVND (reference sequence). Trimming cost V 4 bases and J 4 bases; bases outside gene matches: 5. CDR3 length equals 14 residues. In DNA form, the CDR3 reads TGTGCCAGTAGTACGACAGGGGAACCAGAGACCCAGTACTTC. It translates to CASSTTGEPETQYF.

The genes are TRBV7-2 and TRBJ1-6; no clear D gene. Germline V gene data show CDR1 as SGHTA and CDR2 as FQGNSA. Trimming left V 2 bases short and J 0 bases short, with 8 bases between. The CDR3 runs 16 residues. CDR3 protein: CASSLSQNSYNSPLHF. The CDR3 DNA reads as TGTGCCAGCAGCTTATCCCAAAACTCCTATAATTCACCCCTCCACTTT.